These 8 T cell receptor beta chains were all obtained from the same sample, sequenced in a study of blood T cell repertoires in COVID-19 (dated by TCRdb to 2019 to 2021). The method behind the library was the immunoSEQ multiplex PCR assay. Held by TCRdb, this immuneACCESS table contains in-frame sequences only and omits some clones. Under half of the omission traces to an unresolved V gene where checked; the cause of the rest is unknown. Counted in this sample were around 200,000 clones; 70% to 80% of them appeared once. The biggest ten clones account for almost 6% of the sample. Sequencing was carried out using peripheral blood. These receptors were collected from a woman between 40 and 50 years old with COVID-19, enrolled during active disease.

This clone was seen only a few times. The rearrangement joins TRBV5-1 to TRBJ2-3; D is unresolved. In germline, CDR1 is SGHRS, CDR2 YFSETQ. The CDR3 loop spans 14 amino acids. V lost 0 bases to trimming and J lost 0 bases, with 5 bases between them. CDR3 region: CASSLGESTDTQYF. CDR3 nucleotides: TGCGCCAGCAGCTTGGGAGAGAGCACAGATACGCAGTATTTT.

The rearrangement uses TRBV12-3 or TRBV12-4 and TRBJ2-1; D is unresolved. The CDR3 covers 13 residues. Trimming took 6 bases from V and 4 from J, leaving 10 bases between them. The DNA for the CDR3 is TGTGCCAGCAGCCGTCAGATTTACAATGAGCAGTTCTTC. Translation gives CASSRQIYNEQFF.

The chain couples TRBV5-1 to TRBJ2-5, with 11 bases lining up with TRBD2. V lost 4 bases and J lost 2; bases outside the gene matches: 4. The germline gives CDR1 SGHRS, CDR2 YFSETQ. The length of the CDR3 is 15 residues. Here the CDR3 reads CASSPGLAGQETQYF. The DNA of the CDR3 is TGCGCCAGCAGCCCCGGACTAGCGGGTCAAGAGACCCAGTACTTC.

The CDR3 sequence is CASRDREGQPQHF. The CDR3 DNA reads as TGTGCCAGCAGAGACAGGGAAGGGCAGCCCCAGCATTTT. The V call is TRBV2, the J call TRBJ1-5; 7 bases fit TRBD1. Germline-derived CDR1 and CDR2 are SNHLY and FYNNEI. This CDR3 region has 13 residues. V shed 6 bases, J shed 7 bases, and the junction held 6 bases outside the gene matches.

The genes are TRBV19 and TRBJ2-1; D unclear. CDR1 is LNHDA, CDR2 SQIVND, per germline (reference sequence). Trimming left V 7 bases short and J 8 bases short, with 9 bases between. This CDR3 is 11 amino acids long. CDR3 protein: CASTYRDEQFF. CDR3 nucleotide sequence: TGTGCCAGTACCTACCGGGATGAGCAGTTCTTC.

This clone was seen just once. V is TRBV6-6 and J is TRBJ1-5, with D unresolved. The germline V and J ends were trimmed by 6 bases and 5 bases, with 11 bases remaining between them. The CDR3 runs 13 residues. Germline V gene lookup returns CDR1 MNHNY and CDR2 SVGAGI (reference sequence). The CDR3 DNA sequence: TGTGCCAGCAGCCACAACCTTGATCAGCCCCAGCATTTT. This codes for CASSHNLDQPQHF.

The rearrangement links TRBV2 to TRBJ2-6; 11 nucleotides line up with TRBD1. The CDR3 is 15 residues long. V trimming: 9 bases; J trimming: 1 base; junction bases outside the gene matches: 2. Germline-derived CDR1 and CDR2 are SNHLY and FYNNEI. This CDR3 is CARGQGESGANVLTF. DNA for the CDR3: TGTGCCAGGGGACAGGGGGAATCTGGGGCCAACGTCCTGACTTTC.

The V and J genes are TRBV29-1 and TRBJ1-3; D not resolved. V lost 3 bases and J 9 bases, leaving 6 bases between the germline ends. Germline lookup yields CDR1 SQVTM and CDR2 ANQGSEA. The CDR3 is 10 residues long. The CDR3 loop reads CSVDRGTIYF. CDR3 in DNA: TGCAGCGTTGACCGGGGCACCATATATTTT. The complete variable domain, with remaining parts taken from reference TRBV29-1 and TRBJ1-3, reads SAVISQKPSRDICQRGTSLTIQCQVDSQVTMMFWYRQQPGQSLTLIATANQGSEATYESGFVIDKFPISRPNLTFSTLTVSNMSPEDSSIYLCSVDRGTIYFGEGSWLTVV.